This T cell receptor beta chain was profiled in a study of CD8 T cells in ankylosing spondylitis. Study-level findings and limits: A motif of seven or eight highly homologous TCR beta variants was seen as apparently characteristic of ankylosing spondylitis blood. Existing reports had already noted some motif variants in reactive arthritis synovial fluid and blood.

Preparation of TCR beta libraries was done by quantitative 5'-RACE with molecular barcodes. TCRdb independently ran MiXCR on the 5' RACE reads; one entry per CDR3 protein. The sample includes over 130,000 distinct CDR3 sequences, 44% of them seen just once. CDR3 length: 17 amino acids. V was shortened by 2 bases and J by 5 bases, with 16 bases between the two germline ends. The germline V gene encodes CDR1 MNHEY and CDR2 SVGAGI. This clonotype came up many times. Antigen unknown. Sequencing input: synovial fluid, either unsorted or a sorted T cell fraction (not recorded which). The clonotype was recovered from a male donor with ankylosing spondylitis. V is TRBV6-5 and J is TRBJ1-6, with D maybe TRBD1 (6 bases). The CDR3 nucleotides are TGTGCCAGCAGTTACCGTTACAGGGCTACCGATAATTCACCCCTCCACTTT. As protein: CASSYRYRATDNSPLHF.